A selection of T cell receptor beta chains follows, all from one sample in a study of memory B cells and T cells in multiple sclerosis. Some clones are missing from TCRdb's copy, which holds only in-frame ones; the method was immunoSEQ multiplex PCR. The data hold about 7,600 clones, with around 58% observed a single time. The sample was memory (CD45RO+) CD8+ T cells from blood. These receptors came from a human donor with multiple sclerosis. CDR3s include the opening cysteine and the closing phenylalanine or tryptophan. D genes are given only for firm matches. Only part of the rows carry a size: once, few, many, or a class if the clone is expanded.

j_gene	abundance	d_gene	v_gene	CDR3aa	CDR3nt
TRBJ2-3	.	TRBD1	TRBV28	CASRPGTGHTDTQYF	TGTGCCAGCAGACCCGGGACAGGACACACAGATACGCAGTATTTT
TRBJ2-2	.	.	TRBV6-4	CASSDSRQGTGELFF	TGTGCCAGCAGTGACTCGAGACAAGGCACCGGGGAGCTGTTTTTT
TRBJ2-7	.	.	TRBV5-1	CASSLAWGLYEQYF	TGCGCCAGCAGCTTGGCATGGGGGCTATACGAGCAGTACTTC
TRBJ1-2	.	TRBD1	TRBV27	CASSFRGAYGYTF	TGTGCCAGCAGTTTCAGGGGGGCTTATGGCTACACCTTC
TRBJ2-5	.	TRBD2	TRBV7-7	CASSLASGILETQYF	TGTGCTAGCAGCTTAGCTAGCGGGATCTTGGAGACCCAGTACTTC
TRBJ2-3	.	TRBD1	TRBV6-5	CASTDRGPRTQYF	TGTGCCAGTACCGACAGGGGACCCCGTACGCAGTATTTT
TRBJ2-1	.	.	TRBV6-1	CASSDLRGNEQFF	TGTGCCAGCAGTGACCTCCGGGGGAATGAGCAGTTCTTC
TRBJ2-1	.	TRBD2	TRBV10-2	CASSEWGTKDNEQFF	TGCGCCAGCAGTGAGTGGGGGACTAAAGACAATGAGCAGTTCTTC
TRBJ2-5	.	TRBD2	TRBV6-6	CASSRTSGEKETQYF	TGTGCCAGCAGTCGTACTAGCGGGGAAAAAGAGACCCAGTACTTC
TRBJ2-7	.	TRBD1	TRBV10-1	CASSDPGTGNEQYF	TGCGCCAGCAGTGACCCCGGGACAGGGAACGAGCAGTACTTC
TRBJ2-1	.	.	TRBV7-3	CASSPRDTPYNEQFF	TGTGCCAGCTCGCCCCGGGACACGCCCTACAATGAGCAGTTCTTC
TRBJ2-1	.	.	TRBV29-1	CSVDMLAYNEQFF	TGCAGCGTTGATATGTTGGCTTACAATGAGCAGTTCTTC
TRBJ2-7	few	.	TRBV7-3	CASSLQGGSYEQYF	TGTGCCAGCAGCCTACAGGGGGGGTCCTACGAGCAGTACTTC
TRBJ2-7	few	TRBD2	TRBV10-3	CAISESQREGREQYF	TGTGCCATCAGTGAGTCGCAGCGGGAGGGCCGCGAGCAGTACTTC
TRBJ2-7	once	TRBD2	TRBV6-1	CASSAASGSSYEQYF	TGTGCCAGCAGTGCAGCTAGCGGGAGCTCCTACGAGCAGTACTTC
TRBJ2-1	few	TRBD1	TRBV9	CASSRTGENNEQFF	TGTGCCAGCAGCCGGACAGGGGAGAACAATGAGCAGTTCTTC
TRBJ2-1	medium-sized	TRBD1	TRBV2	CASKGGTGIYNEQFF	TGTGCCAGCAAGGGAGGGACAGGGATATACAATGAGCAGTTCTTC
TRBJ2-3	.	TRBD2	TRBV7-3	CASSLNPSGGVTDTQYF	TGTGCCAGCAGCTTAAACCCGAGCGGGGGAGTCACAGATACGCAGTATTTT
TRBJ2-3	medium-sized	.	TRBV2	CASSERLASTDTQYF	TGTGCCAGCAGTGAACGTCTAGCTAGCACAGATACGCAGTATTTT
TRBJ2-1	once	TRBD2	TRBV10-3	CAISEPGTSGSFIHNEQFF	TGTGCCATCAGTGAGCCAGGGACTAGCGGGAGTTTCATCCACAATGAGCAGTTCTTC
TRBJ2-1	.	.	TRBV6-4	CATNGQLDGEQFF	TGTGCCACCAATGGACAGTTGGATGGTGAGCAGTTCTTC
TRBJ1-6	few	.	TRBV27	CASGSYLNSPLHF	TGTGCCAGCGGCTCGTATCTTAATTCACCCCTCCACTTT
TRBJ2-7	few	TRBD1	TRBV6-1	CASSEYHQGVYEQYF	TGTGCCAGCAGTGAATATCACCAGGGGGTCTACGAGCAGTACTTC
TRBJ2-7	.	TRBD2	TRBV4-2	CASSQGTSGYYEQYF	TGTGCCAGCAGCCAAGGGACTAGCGGTTACTACGAGCAGTACTTC
TRBJ2-3	few	.	TRBV6-5	CASSYGTDYTDTQYF	TGTGCCAGCAGTTACGGGACTGACTACACAGATACGCAGTATTTT
TRBJ2-7	.	.	TRBV5-1	CASSLNQGYEQYF	TGCGCCAGCAGCTTGAACCAGGGCTACGAGCAGTACTTC
TRBJ2-2	.	.	TRBV2	CASSVEPGELFF	TGTGCCAGCAGTGTGGAGCCCGGGGAGCTGTTTTTT
TRBJ2-1	.	TRBD2	TRBV7-9	CASSPSGAEYEQFF	TGTGCCAGCAGCCCTAGCGGGGCAGAGTATGAGCAGTTCTTC
TRBJ2-3	.	TRBD1	TRBV13	CASSRNRGTDTQYF	TGTGCCAGCAGCCGCAACAGGGGGACAGATACGCAGTATTTT
TRBJ2-1	.	TRBD2	TRBV15	CATASGSYNEQFF	TGTGCCACCGCTAGCGGGAGCTACAATGAGCAGTTCTTC
TRBJ2-7	.	TRBD1	TRBV27	CASSRQGAGSYEQYF	TGTGCCAGCAGTAGACAGGGGGCAGGATCCTACGAGCAGTACTTC
TRBJ1-2	few	TRBD1	TRBV6-1	CASSSVGTGTGYTF	TGTGCCAGCAGCTCCGTGGGGACAGGGACTGGCTACACCTTC
TRBJ1-1	.	.	TRBV4-1	CASSIRGSTEAFF	TGCGCCAGCAGTATAAGGGGGTCCACTGAAGCTTTCTTT
TRBJ2-2	few	.	TRBV6-6	CASSYTPRAGELFF	TGTGCCAGCAGTTACACCCCGCGGGCCGGGGAGCTGTTTTTT
TRBJ2-1	few	.	TRBV19	CASSIGSLNEQFF	TGTGCCAGTAGTATAGGGTCACTCAATGAGCAGTTCTTC
TRBJ2-7	medium-sized	TRBD1	TRBV6-1	CASSEGDSSYEQYF	TGTGCCAGCAGTGAAGGGGACAGCTCCTACGAGCAGTACTTC
TRBJ2-1	once	TRBD1	TRBV28	CASSFDRLLTGENEQFF	TGTGCCAGCAGTTTCGATAGGTTGTTGACAGGGGAGAATGAGCAGTTCTTC
TRBJ2-5	.	TRBD2	TRBV6-5	CASSLAGGPTETQYF	TGTGCCAGCAGTCTAGCGGGGGGGCCAACCGAGACCCAGTACTTC
TRBJ2-2	.	.	TRBV2	CASSFLWAGAGELFF	TGTGCCAGCAGCTTTTTATGGGCAGGGGCCGGGGAGCTGTTTTTT
TRBJ1-5	few	TRBD1	TRBV7-3	CASHWLRTGGQPQHF	TGTGCCAGCCACTGGTTACGGACAGGTGGGCAGCCCCAGCATTTT
TRBJ2-1	few	TRBD1	TRBV7-9	CASSLVGTGPYNEQFF	TGTGCCAGCAGCTTAGTGGGGACAGGGCCGTACAATGAGCAGTTCTTC
TRBJ1-2	.	.	TRBV23-1	CASSQSSLQVSYGYTF	TGCGCCAGCAGTCAATCCTCATTACAGGTTTCCTATGGCTACACCTTC
TRBJ1-3	.	TRBD1	TRBV2	CASSAKTGDFSGNTIYF	TGTGCCAGCAGCGCTAAAACAGGGGACTTCTCTGGAAACACCATATATTTT
TRBJ2-7	.	TRBD1	TRBV4-1	CASSRGQDEQYF	TGCGCCAGCAGCCGGGGACAGGACGAGCAGTACTTC
TRBJ1-1	.	TRBD1	TRBV9	CASSVGTGGTEAFF	TGTGCCAGCAGCGTAGGAACAGGGGGCACTGAAGCTTTCTTT
TRBJ2-1	.	TRBD2	TRBV7-4	CASISGSRGAGHLGCEQFF	TGTGCCAGCATTAGCGGGAGTCGGGGGGCTGGACACCTTGGTTGTGAGCAGTTCTTC
TRBJ2-3	.	TRBD2	TRBV7-8	CASSHGRGSGGNTDTQYF	TGTGCCAGCAGCCACGGGCGGGGATCGGGGGGGAACACAGATACGCAGTATTTT
TRBJ2-4	once	TRBD2	TRBV7-9	CASSPTGGPTKNIQYF	TGTGCCAGCAGCCCGACGGGAGGGCCGACCAAAAACATTCAGTACTTC
TRBJ2-3	.	TRBD1	TRBV10-3	CAIALPRDRVPDTQYF	TGTGCCATCGCTCTCCCCCGGGACAGGGTTCCAGATACGCAGTATTTT